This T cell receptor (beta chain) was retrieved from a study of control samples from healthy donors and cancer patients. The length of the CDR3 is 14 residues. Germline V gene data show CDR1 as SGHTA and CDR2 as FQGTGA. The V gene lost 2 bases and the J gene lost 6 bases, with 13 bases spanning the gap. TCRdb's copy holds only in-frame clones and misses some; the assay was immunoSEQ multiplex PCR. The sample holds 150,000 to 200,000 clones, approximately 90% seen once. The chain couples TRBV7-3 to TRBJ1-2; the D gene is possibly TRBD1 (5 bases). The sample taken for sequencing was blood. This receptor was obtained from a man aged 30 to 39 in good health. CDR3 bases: TGTGCCAGCAGCTTATCGGGGGTAGAGGATGGCTACACCTTC. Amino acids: CASSLSGVEDGYTF.